This TCR beta chain originates from a study of T cell repertoires in cytomegalovirus infection. About the research overall: Shared public TCR beta signatures pointed to both CMV infection and a matching HLA type.

As to this clonotype: Its specificity is not known.

Germline CDR1 and CDR2: SGHDN and FVKESK. V lost 6 bases, J lost 4 bases, and 18 bases lay in between. The length of the CDR3 is 15 residues. Findings and caveats of the study: Dominating the ex vivo response were HLA-C-restricted CMV-specific TCR beta clonotypes.

TCRdb analysed the reads with MiXCR anew, one entry per CDR3 protein. This table has around 550,000 distinct CDR3 sequences, around 27% appearing once. Sample: PBMCs. The genes are TRBV14 and TRBJ2-5; possible D gene TRBD2, 5 bases. This sequence originates from a human donor in good health (CMV status not recorded). Some clones in this sample may be carry-over from other donors' samples. The chain's CDR3 is CASRPTGASGETQYF. As DNA, the CDR3 is TGTGCCAGCAGGCCGACCGGAGCAAGCGGAGAGACCCAGTACTTC.